These 5 T cell receptor beta chains originate from one sample sequenced in a study of CD8 T cells in Susac syndrome. Random-hexamer reverse transcription was applied to about 0.5 to 1 ug RNA. TCRdb used MiXCR to reprocess the immunoSEQ multiplex PCR reads, holding one entry per CDR3 protein. The sample includes about 64,000 distinct CDR3 sequences, approximately 94% of them seen just once. The specimen was CD8+ T cells from PBMCs. The receptors here all came from a human donor with multiple sclerosis.

The chain has TRBV6-2 or TRBV6-3 and TRBJ2-6, with 7 bases identical to TRBD1. The CDR3 extends over 20 amino acids. J gave up 0 bases and V 5 bases, and 16 bases lay outside the gene matches. Germline CDR1 MNHEY, CDR2 SVGEGT. This CDR3 reads CASSHFLDTGDGSGANVLTF. CDR3 in DNA: TGTGCCAGCAGTCACTTCCTGGACACAGGGGACGGCTCTGGGGCCAACGTCCTGACTTTC.

The CDR3 reads CASSLKGHEQYF. The CDR3 region has the DNA TGTGCCAGCAGCCTCAAAGGCCACGAGCAGTACTTC. The rearrangement uses TRBV3-1 and TRBJ2-7; D not certain. Germline CDR1 LGHDT, CDR2 YNNKEL (reference sequence). The V gene lost 4 bases and the J gene lost 5 bases, with 9 bases spanning the gap. The CDR3 is 12 residues long.

The chain carries TRBV2 and TRBJ1-2, with D unclear. CDR3 size: 11 residues. Germline values: CDR1 SNHLY, CDR2 FYNNEI. V dropped 6 bases and J dropped 8 bases, with 10 bases sitting between them. The CDR3 region is CASSQDRGYTF. CDR3 nucleotides: TGTGCCAGCAGCCAGGACCGGGGCTACACCTTC.

The rearrangement uses TRBV9 and TRBJ2-5, with a tentative D call TRBD2 (6 bases). The germline V gene encodes CDR1 SGDLS and CDR2 YYNGEE. The CDR3 loop spans 15 amino acids. V lost 0 bases to trimming and J lost 4 bases, with 13 bases between them. CDR3 DNA sequence: TGTGCCAGCAGCGTAGGTACTAGCCATGGAGAGACCCAGTACTTC. Translating gives CASSVGTSHGETQYF.

The genes are TRBV28 and TRBJ2-5; D is ambiguous. The CDR3 is 13 amino acids. The V gene's germline CDR1 is MDHEN and CDR2 SYDVKM. V lost 3 bases to trimming and J lost 3 bases, with 8 bases between them. CDR3 nucleotides: TGTGCCAGCAGTTTTAGTCAGGAAGAGACCCAGTACTTC. Translation: CASSFSQEETQYF. Using reference TRBV28 and TRBJ2-5 for the parts outside the CDR3, the full variable domain is DVKVTQSSRYLVKRTGEKVFLECVQDMDHENMFWYRQDPGLGLRLIYFSYDVKMKEKGDIPEGYSVSREKKERFSLILESASTNQTSMYLCASSFSQEETQYFGPGTRLLVL.